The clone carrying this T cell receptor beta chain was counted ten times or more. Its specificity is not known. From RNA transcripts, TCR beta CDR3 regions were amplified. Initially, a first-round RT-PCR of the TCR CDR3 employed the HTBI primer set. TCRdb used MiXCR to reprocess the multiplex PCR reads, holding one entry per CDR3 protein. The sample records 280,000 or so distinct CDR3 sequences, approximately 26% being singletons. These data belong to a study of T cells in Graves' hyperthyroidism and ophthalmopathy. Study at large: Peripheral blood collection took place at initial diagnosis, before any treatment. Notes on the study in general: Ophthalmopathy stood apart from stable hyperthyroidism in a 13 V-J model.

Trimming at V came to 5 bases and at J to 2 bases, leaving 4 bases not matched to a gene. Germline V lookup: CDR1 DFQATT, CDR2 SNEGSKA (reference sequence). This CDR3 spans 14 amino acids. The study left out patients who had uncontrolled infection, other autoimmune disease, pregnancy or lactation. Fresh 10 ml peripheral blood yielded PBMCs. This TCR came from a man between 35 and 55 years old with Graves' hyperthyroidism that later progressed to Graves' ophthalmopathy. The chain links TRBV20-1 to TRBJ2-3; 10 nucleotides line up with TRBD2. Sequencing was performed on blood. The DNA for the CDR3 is TGCAGTGCTTGGACTAGCGGAACCACAGATACGCAGTATTTT. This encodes CSAWTSGTTDTQYF.